This paragraph reports one TCR beta chain. The data were taken from a study of cytomegalovirus exposure and HLA in healthy donors. CDR3 length: 15 residues. CDR1 and CDR2 from the germline V gene are MGHDK and SYGVNS. Trimming cost V 5 bases and J 7 bases; bases outside gene matches: 9. It was with 60 Vbeta and 13 Jbeta primers that the PCR ran. The protocol was immunoSEQ multiplex PCR, while the TCRdb copy is restricted to in-frame clones and leaves out a portion. The table lists 80,000 or so clones. The chain couples TRBV25-1 to TRBJ2-2; 8 nucleotides agree with TRBD2. The clonotype comes from a man in his fifties in good health and CMV-seropositive. The specimen was PBMCs. CDR3 amino acids: CASSPGTRSGGELFF. The CDR3 DNA follows: TGTGCCAGCAGTCCCGGGACTAGGAGTGGCGGGGAGCTGTTTTTT. Supplemented by reference TRBV25-1 and TRBJ2-2, the full variable domain reads EADIYQTPRYLVIGTGKKITLECSQTMGHDKMYWYQQDPGMELHLIHYSYGVNSTEKGDLSSESTVSRIRTEHFPLTLESARPSHTSQYLCASSPGTRSGGELFFGEGSRLTVL.